These 21 T cell receptor beta chains came from one sample sequenced in a study of T cells in localized non-small cell lung cancer. Profiled with immunoSEQ multiplex PCR; TCRdb holds only in-frame clones, not every one. The sample holds about 45,000 clones, under 90% seen once. The source was peripheral blood mononuclear cells, collected before any cancer treatment. The origin of the receptors is a man aged 35-75 years with stage III lung adenocarcinoma.

The chain joins TRBV10-1 to TRBJ2-1; no definite D call. This CDR3 has 12 amino acids. Trimming left V 3 bases short and J 6 bases short, with 6 bases between. CDR1 WNHNN and CDR2 SYGVQD come from the germline V gene (reference sequence). Written as DNA, the CDR3 is TGCGCCAGCAGTGAAGTGGGCAATGAGCAGTTCTTC. Translation gives CASSEVGNEQFF.

This rearrangement joins TRBV18 to TRBJ2-7, with D tentatively TRBD1 (5 bases). This CDR3 contains 14 residues. CDR1 is KGHSH, CDR2 LQKENI, per germline. V was shortened by 8 bases and J by 5 bases, with 19 bases between the two germline ends. For the CDR3, the DNA is TGTGCCAGCCGAAGACAGCCCGAGTTGAACGAGCAGTACTTC. It yields the protein CASRRQPELNEQYF.

V and J are TRBV7-8 and TRBJ2-7, with D possibly being TRBD2 (6 bases). The CDR3 totals 16 residues. Trimming pared 1 base from V and 4 bases from J, leaving 17 bases between. Germline values: CDR1 SGHVS, CDR2 FQNEAQ. The CDR3 protein is CASSLVAAPGLYEQYF. Here the CDR3 DNA reads TGTGCCAGCAGCTTAGTAGCGGCACCGGGACTTTACGAGCAGTACTTC.

The J gene is TRBJ1-4, the V gene TRBV6-1; 7 bases agree with TRBD1. With V trimmed by 3 bases and J by 7 bases, 11 bases remained unmatched. This CDR3 has 16 residues. CDR1 and CDR2 from the germline V gene are MNHNS and SASEGT. The CDR3 nucleotides are TGTGCCAGCAGTGAGCTTACAGGGGAACGACGTGAAAAACTGTTTTTT. Amino acids: CASSELTGERREKLFF.

The chain uses TRBV2 and TRBJ1-3, with a tentative D call TRBD1 (6 bases). CDR3 length: 15 amino acids. Deletions cut 7 bases from V and 0 bases from J, with 13 bases between. Per germline, CDR1 SNHLY and CDR2 FYNNEI. The CDR3 region has the DNA TGTGCCAGCACCGACCAGGGGCGCTCTGGAAACACCATATATTTT. It yields the protein CASTDQGRSGNTIYF. Full variable domain (outside the CDR3, taken from reference TRBV2 and TRBJ1-3): EPEVTQTPSHQVTQMGQEVILRCVPISNHLYFYWYRQILGQKVEFLVSFYNNEISEKSEIFDDQFSVERPDGSNFTLKIRSTKLEDSAMYFCASTDQGRSGNTIYFGEGSWLTVV.

The chain combines TRBV2 with TRBJ2-3; 9 bases fit TRBD2. J was trimmed by 3 bases and V by 7 bases; bases with no gene match: 8. The CDR3 consists of 15 residues. The germline gives CDR1 SNHLY, CDR2 FYNNEI. The CDR3 protein is CASIFERGVTDTQYF. CDR3 DNA sequence: TGTGCCAGCATATTTGAGCGGGGGGTAACAGATACGCAGTATTTT.

The CDR3 sequence is CASSEAGSQFF. DNA of the CDR3: TGTGCCAGCAGTGAAGCGGGTTCTCAGTTCTTC. This sequence joins TRBV2 and TRBJ2-1; D remains ambiguous. Trimming pared 0 bases from V and 13 bases from J, leaving 7 bases between. The CDR3 has 11 residues. Per germline, CDR1 SNHLY and CDR2 FYNNEI.

The chain combines TRBV4-3 with TRBJ2-3; TRBD1 matches at 7 bases. With V trimmed by 5 bases and J by 4 bases, 6 bases remained unmatched. Germline V gene sequence: CDR1 LGHNA, CDR2 YSLEER. The CDR3 sequence is 14 residues long. The CDR3 is CASSSEGAADTQYF. Written as DNA, the CDR3 is TGCGCCAGCAGCTCAGAGGGGGCGGCAGATACGCAGTATTTT.

The chain uses TRBV10-3 and TRBJ2-6, with D possibly called TRBD1 or TRBD2 (5 bases each). The CDR3 is 17 residues long. Germline lookup yields CDR1 ENHRY and CDR2 SYGVKD. Between the trimmed V and J ends, which lost 3 bases and 0 bases, there was a span of 12 bases. The DNA for the CDR3 is TGTGCCATCAGTGAATCAGGGACGGACTCTGGGGCCAACGTCCTGACTTTC. It encodes CAISESGTDSGANVLTF.

The CDR3 DNA reads TGTGCCAGCAGTGCCGGACTAGGTGCCAACGTCCTGACTTTC. This codes for CASSAGLGANVLTF. V gene TRBV7-8 combines with J gene TRBJ2-6; 7 bases agree with TRBD2. CDR3 size: 14 residues. Germline CDR1 is SGHVS and CDR2 is FQNEAQ. V gave up 6 bases and J gave up 7 bases; unmatched junction bases: 6.

The chain carries TRBV6-6 and TRBJ2-7; D possibly uses TRBD1 or TRBD2 (5 bases each). Trimming took off 6 bases at V and 8 bases at J, with 20 bases between the two ends. CDR1 is MNHNY and CDR2 is SVGAGI in the germline V gene (reference sequence). The CDR3 has 14 residues. This CDR3 reads CASSLGTDLYKQYF. For the CDR3, the DNA is TGTGCCAGCAGCCTCGGGACGGACCTTTACAAGCAGTACTTC.

The rearrangement links TRBV11-3 to TRBJ2-3; D might be TRBD1 (6 bases). The V gene's germline CDR1 is SGHNT and CDR2 YENEEA. This CDR3 comprises 13 residues. The V end was cut by 8 bases, the J end by 7 bases, with 16 bases between. CDR3 residues: CASAERQGYTQYF. CDR3 coding DNA: TGTGCCAGCGCCGAACGCCAGGGGTATACGCAGTATTTT.

The chain joins TRBV5-1 to TRBJ2-2, with TRBD2 identical over 7 bases. The V gene's germline CDR1 is SGHRS and CDR2 YFSETQ. The V and J ends lost 0 bases and 0 bases, in that order; junction bases with no gene match: 2. This CDR3 has 16 amino acids. Here the CDR3 reads CASSLVGLANTGELFF. CDR3 sequence (DNA): TGCGCCAGCAGCTTGGTCGGACTAGCGAACACCGGGGAGCTGTTTTTT.

The chain employs TRBV15 and TRBJ2-5; D remains unclear. Deletions cut 0 bases from V and 3 bases from J, with 14 bases between. CDR3 length: 16 amino acids. Germline V gene sequence: CDR1 LNHNV, CDR2 YYDKDF (reference sequence). The CDR3: CATSREATRVEETQYF. CDR3 nucleotides: TGTGCCACCAGCAGAGAGGCTACCCGGGTCGAAGAGACCCAGTACTTC.

This clone has a single count. The J gene is TRBJ1-2, the V gene TRBV19; 7 bases line up with TRBD1. Germline assignment: CDR1 LNHDA and CDR2 SQIVND (reference sequence). The CDR3 extends over 14 amino acids. The junction had 6 bases not matched to a gene; V was cut back by 2 bases and J by 6 bases. In nucleotides, the CDR3 is TGTGCCAGTAGTATAACAGGGGAACTGGATGGCTACACCTTC. It specifies CASSITGELDGYTF.

The sample holds a few counts of this clone. The chain has TRBV7-9 and TRBJ1-2; D is undetermined. V was clipped by 5 bases and J by 1 base, with 8 bases between them. Germline values: CDR1 SEHNR, CDR2 FQNEAQ (reference sequence). There are 13 residues in the CDR3. CDR3 sequence reads: CASSPWFNYGYTF. As DNA, the CDR3 is TGTGCCAGCAGCCCCTGGTTTAACTATGGCTACACCTTC.

The chain joins TRBV7-2 to TRBJ1-5; D unclear. CDR1 SGHTA and CDR2 FQGNSA come from the germline V gene. The CDR3 is 15 residues long. Trimming stripped 3 bases from V and 0 bases from J, with 9 bases between. The CDR3 bases are TGTGCCAGCAGCTTCAAGACGGGTAGCAATCAGCCCCAGCATTTT. Amino acid sequence: CASSFKTGSNQPQHF.

V and J are TRBV5-6 and TRBJ1-3; TRBD1 aligns across 10 bases. The germline gives CDR1 SGHDT, CDR2 YYEEEE. The CDR3 has 16 residues. The J segment lost 2 bases and the V segment lost 2 bases, leaving 4 bases of the junction unmatched. The CDR3 sequence: CASSFPTGGAGNTIYF. The DNA for the CDR3 is TGTGCCAGCAGCTTTCCGACAGGGGGCGCTGGAAACACCATATATTTT.

This CDR3 reads CASSSIQGRSTGELFF. CDR3 DNA: TGCGCCAGCAGCTCGATCCAGGGTAGGAGCACCGGGGAGCTGTTTTTT. The V and J genes are TRBV5-1 and TRBJ2-2; a weak D match, TRBD1 (5 bases). This CDR3 is built from 16 residues. Between the trimmed V and J ends, which lost 3 bases and 4 bases, there was a span of 16 bases. The germline V gene has CDR1 SGHRS and CDR2 YFSETQ.

This chain uses TRBV6-1 with TRBJ1-2; 9 nucleotides line up with TRBD1. There are 15 residues in the CDR3. The J segment lost 6 bases and the V segment lost 6 bases, leaving 11 bases of the junction unmatched. From germline, CDR1 is MNHNS and CDR2 SASEGT. This CDR3 reads CASRKGGQGSNGYTF. The CDR3 DNA sequence: TGTGCCAGCAGGAAGGGGGGACAGGGATCAAATGGCTACACCTTC.

This rearrangement joins TRBV11-2 to TRBJ2-5, with a weak D call TRBD2 (7 bases). The CDR3 covers 14 residues. Germline-derived CDR1 and CDR2 are SGHAT and FQNNGV. Trimming stripped 1 base from V and 9 bases from J, with 15 bases between. Here the CDR3 DNA reads TGTGCCAGCAGCTTAGGGCAGGGGAGGGAGGCCCAGTACTTC. Translated, it gives CASSLGQGREAQYF.